One sample yielded the 17 T cell receptor beta chains listed below, sequenced in a study of post-analysis software for immune sequencing data. Findings and caveats of the study: Controls showed lower frequencies than patients for roughly five TRBV segments, and TRBV5-6, TRBV5-1 and TRBV20-1 were among these.

Researchers reported that TCR beta cDNA libraries carried unique molecular identifiers. TCRdb called the PCR reads again in MiXCR, with one record for every CDR3 protein. The sample has hundreds of thousands of distinct CDR3 sequences; about 40% are singletons. No antigens are known for them. The material sequenced was blood. The source of these receptors is a girl aged 10 to 17 with multiple sclerosis.

The sample holds a few counts of this clonotype. This rearrangement joins TRBV6-5 to TRBJ2-7, with TRBD2 matching over 9 bases. Trimming took 7 bases from V and 3 from J; bases not matched to a gene: 10. The CDR3 is 15 amino acids. From germline, CDR1 is MNHEY and CDR2 SVGAGI. The CDR3 sequence: CASMRASGNLYEQYF. As DNA, the CDR3 is TGTGCCAGCATGAGGGCTAGCGGGAACCTCTACGAGCAGTACTTC.

This chain links TRBV12-3 or TRBV12-4 with TRBJ1-5; 7 bases align to TRBD1. V lost 10 bases, J lost 6 bases, and 6 bases stayed unmatched. The CDR3 runs 12 residues. This CDR3 is CATRQGGQPQHF. CDR3 nucleotide sequence: TGTGCCACCCGACAGGGAGGTCAGCCCCAGCATTTT.

The chain combines TRBV4-1 with TRBJ1-5; D may be TRBD1 (6 bases). There are 16 residues in the CDR3. Per the germline V gene, CDR1 is MGHRA and CDR2 is YSYEKL. Trimming pared 4 bases from V and 1 base from J, leaving 14 bases between. CDR3 in amino acids: CASSLGGHMSNQPQHF. The CDR3 DNA reads as TGCGCCAGCAGCCTAGGGGGGCATATGAGCAATCAGCCCCAGCATTTT.

This clonotype was detected only a few times. The chain combines TRBV10-3 with TRBJ2-7, with no clear D. Germline V lookup: CDR1 ENHRY, CDR2 SYGVKD. The CDR3 spans 13 residues. Trimming removed 2 bases at V and 2 bases at J, with 7 bases between. The CDR3 loop reads CAISEEGPYEQYF. CDR3 nucleotide sequence: TGTGCCATCAGTGAGGAAGGGCCCTACGAGCAGTACTTC.

This chain connects TRBV3-1 to TRBJ2-1; the match to TRBD2 covers 8 bases. Germline-derived CDR1 and CDR2 are LGHDT and YNNKEL (reference sequence). The J segment lost 0 bases and the V segment lost 5 bases, leaving 9 bases of the junction unmatched. The CDR3 runs to 17 residues. CDR3 bases: TGTGCCAGCAGCGGACGAGCGGGGGCTAGCTCCTACAATGAGCAGTTCTTC. This codes for CASSGRAGASSYNEQFF.

V gene TRBV4-1 combines with J gene TRBJ1-1, with TRBD1 matching 9 bases. Germline V gene data show CDR1 as MGHRA and CDR2 as YSYEKL. Unmatched junction bases numbered 27, after V lost 5 bases and J lost 2 bases. This CDR3 is built from 22 residues. As DNA, the CDR3 is TGCGCCAGCAGCGGGGTCACAGGGGGCTGTAGAATGGAGGTCATGGGAAACACTGAAGCTTTCTTT. Encoded protein: CASSGVTGGCRMEVMGNTEAFF.

The chain has TRBV12-3 or TRBV12-4 and TRBJ2-7; TRBD1 matches at 12 bases. This CDR3 is built from 16 residues. Trimming removed 6 bases from V and 4 bases from J; junction bases left unmatched: 10. The CDR3 DNA reads TGTGCCAGCAGCGCGGGACAGGGGGCTCACCGTTACGAGCAGTACTTC. It specifies CASSAGQGAHRYEQYF.

The chain has TRBV24-1 and TRBJ2-5; 8 nucleotides match TRBD1. V was clipped by 4 bases and J by 1 base; unmatched bases: 7. The CDR3 runs to 16 residues. CDR1 KGHDR and CDR2 SFDVKD come from the germline V gene. CDR3 DNA sequence: TGTGCCACCAGTGAAGGGACAGGCGACTTCCAAGAGACCCAGTACTTC. Its translation is CATSEGTGDFQETQYF.

This clonotype was found once. The CDR3 bases are TGTGCCAGCAGTTCCGGGACAGCCGGATGGGATGAGCAGTTCTTC. Amino acids: CASSSGTAGWDEQFF. This sequence joins TRBV2 and TRBJ2-1; TRBD1 matches at 7 bases. The CDR3 extends over 15 amino acids. The J segment lost 8 bases and the V segment lost 5 bases, leaving 12 bases of the junction unmatched. Germline values: CDR1 SNHLY, CDR2 FYNNEI.

The chain has TRBV7-8 and TRBJ2-3, with D maybe TRBD2 (5 bases). V was pared by 1 base and J by 2 bases, with 16 bases between. CDR3 length: 17 residues. Per the germline V gene, CDR1 is SGHVS and CDR2 is FQNEAQ. The CDR3 protein is CASSLDFSRRNTDTQYF. CDR3 in DNA: TGTGCCAGCAGCTTAGACTTTTCGAGGAGGAACACAGATACGCAGTATTTT.

There are a few counts of this clonotype. This sequence joins TRBV29-1 and TRBJ2-5; maybe TRBD1 (5 bases). The CDR3 totals 12 residues. V was cut by 7 bases and J by 2 bases, with 11 bases left in between. Germline assignment: CDR1 SQVTM and CDR2 ANQGSEA. The CDR3 region is CSEIRGQETQYF. The CDR3 DNA sequence: TGCAGCGAAATAAGGGGACAAGAGACCCAGTACTTC.

This sequence joins TRBV7-9 and TRBJ2-5, with D possibly being TRBD1 or TRBD2 (5 bases each). The assigned J gene may be wrong: the sequence end matches TRBJ2-7 better. The CDR3 consists of 14 residues. The germline V gene has CDR1 SEHNR and CDR2 FQNEAQ (reference sequence). The CDR3 loop reads CASSPSGLAREQYF. The CDR3 DNA reads as TGTGCCAGCAGCCCTTCAGGGCTAGCACGCGAGCAGTACTTC.

The chain couples TRBV12-3 or TRBV12-4 to TRBJ2-1, with TRBD2 identical over 15 bases. V gave up 5 bases and J gave up 10 bases; unmatched junction bases: 6. This CDR3 region has 15 residues. The CDR3 region has the DNA TGTGCCAGCAGTGGGACTAGCGGGGGGTCTGGGGAGCAGTTCTTC. Residues: CASSGTSGGSGEQFF.

This clonotype was seen at least ten times. This chain uses TRBV4-1 with TRBJ2-7, with a weak D call TRBD1 (5 bases). The CDR3 has 15 amino acids. Germline V gene lookup returns CDR1 MGHRA and CDR2 YSYEKL. Trimming removed 4 bases from V and 0 bases from J, with 13 bases in between. This CDR3 reads CASSPRTLSSYEQYF. The DNA for the CDR3 is TGCGCCAGCAGCCCAAGGACACTGAGCTCCTACGAGCAGTACTTC.

The gene calls are TRBV4-1 and TRBJ2-5; tentative D call: TRBD1 (6 bases). CDR1 is MGHRA, CDR2 YSYEKL, per germline. The CDR3 contains 15 residues. Trimming took 0 bases from V and 5 from J, leaving 13 bases between them. CDR3 region: CASSQDLGARETQYF. CDR3 DNA: TGCGCCAGCAGCCAAGATCTGGGGGCGCGGGAGACCCAGTACTTC.

This clonotype was found many times. The chain recombines TRBV6-5 with TRBJ1-2; D unclear. V was trimmed by 5 bases and J by 7 bases, leaving 14 bases between them. The germline gives CDR1 MNHEY, CDR2 SVGAGI. This CDR3 region has 13 residues. The CDR3 sequence: CASSRGLGSGYTF. The CDR3 nucleotides are TGTGCCAGCAGTCGAGGACTGGGAAGTGGCTACACCTTC.

The chain uses TRBV5-1 and TRBJ2-5; TRBD2 might be the D (6 bases). Germline values: CDR1 SGHRS, CDR2 YFSETQ. The CDR3 has 14 residues. Between the trimmed V and J ends, which lost 7 bases and 2 bases, there was a span of 15 bases. CDR3 sequence: CASLAQGHQETQYF. In nucleotides, the CDR3 is TGCGCCAGCCTAGCGCAGGGCCATCAAGAGACCCAGTACTTC.